This TCR beta chain came from a study of graft-versus-host responses after intestinal transplantation (dated by TCRdb to the early 2020s). For the wider study: The transplants that recipients received were multivisceral, liver-intestinal, or isolated intestinal. Anti-thymocyte globulin induction was given to all recipients, followed by maintenance tacrolimus and steroids for approximately 3 years. To identify alloreactive clones, pre-transplant mixed lymphocyte reaction products were sequenced and compared with unstimulated pre-transplant donor and recipient T cells. Rather than being sequenced by the commercial service, samples from a few later patients were sequenced in-house on an Illumina MiSeq and processed with MiXCR. The cohort enrolled 24 intestinal transplant recipients, one of whom was a retransplant, and a few patients without pretransplant specimens were excluded. A peak of at least 4% donor T cells among recipient peripheral blood mononuclear cells was the definition used for donor T cell macrochimerism. After intestinal transplantation, graft-versus-host and host-versus-graft alloreactive T cell clones were followed in the graft, circulation and bone marrow using bulk TCR-beta CDR3 sequencing. Overall study outcomes, separate from this receptor: GvH clones turned up in recipient bone marrow, with some appearing earlier in ileal mucosa or blood, a pattern consistent with an intestinal mucosal origin. High GvH to HvG T cell clonal ratios were observed in the allografts of patients with donor T cell macrochimerism. Conclusions were limited by the relatively low number and heterogeneity of intestinal transplant patients. Early after transplant, peak levels of circulating GvH clones were associated with declines in HvG clones.

Intraepithelial and lamina propria lymphocytes were isolated from graft specimens using dithiothreitol, EDTA incubations and collagenase D digestion. Bulk TCR-beta sequencing was performed on serial intestinal graft biopsy specimens collected as late as 600 days after transplant. The germline V gene gives CDR1 as MNHNS and CDR2 as SASEGT. Including the terminal cysteine and phenylalanine, the CDR3 comprises 13 residues. The only DNA kept is the CDR3, 39 bases in frame from the first base. V and J lose 3 bases and 1 base, and a span of 6 bases separates them. On this clone: The antigen it binds to is not known. No qualities accompany the bases; no much larger clone lies one base away.

Library generation was performed with the immunoSEQ multiplex PCR assay. For most patients, high-throughput TCR-beta CDR3 sequencing of genomic DNA was performed by Adaptive Biotechnologies. The authors processed their data as follows. TCR sequencing data were retrieved from Adaptive's ImmunoSEQ software for 15 to 20 patients, whereas three other patients were processed with MiXCR and VDJtools. Because the origin of CDR3 nucleotide sequences shared between donor and recipient could not be assigned, those sequences were removed. At least 2-fold expansion over unstimulated cells and a minimum CFSE-low frequency of 0.002% (template counts) or 0.001% (read counts) were required for clones to be classified as alloreactive. Clones detected in sequenced pre-transplant spleen, lymph node, or MLR CFSE-low populations of the donor or recipient were defined as mappable. The cumulative frequency of alloreactive clones was calculated as a percentage of all sequences, weighted by copy number. Here the immuneACCESS table is served through TCRdb, limited to in-frame sequences with V and J called. Missing clones are a known gap in these copies; in checked studies unresolved V genes cover under half, and the rest lacks a known reason. V and J calls and clone size come straight from that table; D and trimming were deduced from the DNA. The sample has some 4,800 clones on record, 65% to 80% of them singletons. The top ten hold about 8% of the sample.

Specimen: ileum tissue, collected around 120 days after intestinal transplantation. The receptor chain draws on TRBV6-1 and TRBJ1-1; the D gene is perhaps TRBD1, from 5 matching bases. The receptor was isolated from a human patient who received an intestinal transplant, so some T cells may come from the graft donor. The encoded CDR3 is CASSDRENTEAFF. At the DNA level, the sequence is TGTGCCAGCAGTGACAGGGAGAACACTGAAGCTTTCTTT.